This entry describes one T cell receptor (beta chain). The sample contains more than one DNA sequence encoding this CDR3. In the PCR, 60 Vbeta and 13 Jbeta primers were used. Sequenced by immunoSEQ multiplex PCR; TCRdb stores in-frame clones only, minus some. The sample lists some 41,000 clones; approximately 47% were seen once. CDR3 length: 15 residues. This sample is part of a study of cytomegalovirus exposure and HLA in healthy donors. What was sequenced was PBMCs. This TCR derives from a man in his sixties in good health and CMV-seronegative. V and J are TRBV12-2 and TRBJ1-1; whether TRBD1, the table's D call, matches the DNA was not checked. TRBV12-2 is a pseudogene locus. Written as DNA, the CDR3 is TGTGCAAGTCGCTCTCCGGGACAGGGGTACACTGAAGCTTTCTTT. This encodes CASRSPGQGYTEAFF.